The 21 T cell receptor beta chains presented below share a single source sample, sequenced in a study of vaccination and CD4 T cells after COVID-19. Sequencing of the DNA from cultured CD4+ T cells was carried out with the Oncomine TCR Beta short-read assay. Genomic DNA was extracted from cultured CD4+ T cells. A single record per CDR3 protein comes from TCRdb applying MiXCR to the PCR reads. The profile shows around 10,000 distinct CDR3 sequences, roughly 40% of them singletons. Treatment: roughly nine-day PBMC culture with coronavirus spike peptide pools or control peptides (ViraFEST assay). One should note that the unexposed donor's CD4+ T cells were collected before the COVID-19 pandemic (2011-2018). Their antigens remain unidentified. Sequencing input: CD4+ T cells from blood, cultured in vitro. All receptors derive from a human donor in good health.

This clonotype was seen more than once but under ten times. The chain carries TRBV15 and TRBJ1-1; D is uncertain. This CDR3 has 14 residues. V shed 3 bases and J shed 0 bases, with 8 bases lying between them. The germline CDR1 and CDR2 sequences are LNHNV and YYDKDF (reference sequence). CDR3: CATSRGGMNTEAFF. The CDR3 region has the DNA TGTGCCACCAGCAGGGGAGGGATGAACACTGAAGCTTTCTTT.

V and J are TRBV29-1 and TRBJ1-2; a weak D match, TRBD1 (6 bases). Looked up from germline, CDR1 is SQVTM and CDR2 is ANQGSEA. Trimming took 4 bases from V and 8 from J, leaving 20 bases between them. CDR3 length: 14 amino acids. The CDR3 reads CSVVRWAGEEGYTF. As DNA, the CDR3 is TGCAGCGTTGTCCGTTGGGCAGGGGAGGAAGGCTACACCTTC.

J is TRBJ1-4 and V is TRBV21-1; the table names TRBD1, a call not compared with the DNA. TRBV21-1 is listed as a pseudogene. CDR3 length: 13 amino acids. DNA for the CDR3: TGTGCCAGCAGCGGGACAGTTAATGAAAAACTGTTTTTT. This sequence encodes CASSGTVNEKLFF.

CDR3 in DNA: TGTGCCAGTACGAGCCGGGAGGGTCGGAACAATCAGCCCCAGCATTTT. The encoded protein is CASTSREGRNNQPQHF. The chain is built from TRBV19 and TRBJ1-5; D is unclear. Germline V gives CDR1 LNHDA, CDR2 SQIVND (reference sequence). The length of the CDR3 is 16 residues. V shed 7 bases and J shed 3 bases, with 19 bases lying between them.

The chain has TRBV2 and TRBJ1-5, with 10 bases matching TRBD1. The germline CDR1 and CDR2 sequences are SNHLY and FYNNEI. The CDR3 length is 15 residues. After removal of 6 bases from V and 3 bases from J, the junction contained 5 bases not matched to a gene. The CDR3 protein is CASRVGQGHNQPQHF. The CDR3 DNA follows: TGTGCCAGCAGGGTGGGACAGGGGCACAATCAGCCCCAGCATTTT.

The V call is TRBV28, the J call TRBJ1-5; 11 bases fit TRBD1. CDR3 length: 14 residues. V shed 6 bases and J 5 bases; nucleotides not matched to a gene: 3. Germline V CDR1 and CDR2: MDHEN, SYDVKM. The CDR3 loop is CASSPGQGDQPQHF. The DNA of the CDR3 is TGTGCCAGCAGCCCGGGACAGGGGGATCAGCCCCAGCATTTT.

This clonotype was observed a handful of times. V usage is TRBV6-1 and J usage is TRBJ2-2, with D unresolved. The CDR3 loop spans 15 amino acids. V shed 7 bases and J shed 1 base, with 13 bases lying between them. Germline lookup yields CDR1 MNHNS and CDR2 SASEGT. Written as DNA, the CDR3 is TGTGCCAGCACCGAAGTCCCTGTGAACACCGGGGAGCTGTTTTTT. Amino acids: CASTEVPVNTGELFF.

The CDR3 loop is CASSPGVPYEQYF. The CDR3 nucleotides read TGCGCCAGCAGCCCGGGAGTCCCCTACGAGCAGTACTTC. The genes are TRBV5-1 and TRBJ2-7, with D tentatively TRBD2 (6 bases). Per the germline V gene, CDR1 is SGHRS and CDR2 is YFSETQ. The CDR3 covers 13 residues. V was pared by 4 bases and J by 2 bases, with 10 bases between.

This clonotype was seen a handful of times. The CDR3 DNA follows: TGTGCCAGCAGTGAAAATGGACAGGGGGGTTATGGCTACACCTTC. This encodes CASSENGQGGYGYTF. This chain connects TRBV6-1 to TRBJ1-2, with 10 positions matching TRBD1. The V gene's germline CDR1 is MNHNS and CDR2 SASEGT. Germline trimming cut 2 bases from V and 5 bases from J; bases unmatched to any gene: 5. CDR3 size: 15 residues.

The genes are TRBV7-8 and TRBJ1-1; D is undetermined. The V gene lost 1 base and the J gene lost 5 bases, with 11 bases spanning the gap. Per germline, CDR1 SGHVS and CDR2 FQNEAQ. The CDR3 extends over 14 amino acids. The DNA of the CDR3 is TGTGCCAGCAGCTTAGAACCGGGTGGTACTGAAGCTTTCTTT. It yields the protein CASSLEPGGTEAFF.

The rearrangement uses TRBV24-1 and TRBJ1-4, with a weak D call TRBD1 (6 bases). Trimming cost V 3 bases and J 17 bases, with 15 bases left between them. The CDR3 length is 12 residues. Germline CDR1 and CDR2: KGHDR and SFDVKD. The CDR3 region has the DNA TGTGCCACCAGTGATGGTGGGGCAGGGGACTTTTTT. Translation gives CATSDGGAGDFF.

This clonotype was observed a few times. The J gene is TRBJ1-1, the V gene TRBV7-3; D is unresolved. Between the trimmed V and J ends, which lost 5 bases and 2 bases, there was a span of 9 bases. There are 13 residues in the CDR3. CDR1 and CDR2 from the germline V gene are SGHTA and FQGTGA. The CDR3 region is CASSPNTNTEAFF. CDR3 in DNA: TGTGCCAGCAGCCCAAACACTAACACTGAAGCTTTCTTT.

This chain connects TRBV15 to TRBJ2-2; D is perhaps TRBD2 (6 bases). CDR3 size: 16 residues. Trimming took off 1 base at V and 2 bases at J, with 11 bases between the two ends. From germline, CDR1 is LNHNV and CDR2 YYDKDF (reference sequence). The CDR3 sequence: CATSRAGGVNTGELFF. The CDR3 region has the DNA TGTGCCACCAGCAGAGCTGGAGGGGTCAACACCGGGGAGCTGTTTTTT. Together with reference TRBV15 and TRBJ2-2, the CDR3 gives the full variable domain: DAMVIQNPRYQVTQFGKPVTLSCSQTLNHNVMYWYQQKSSQAPKLLFHYYDKDFNNEADTPDNFQSRRPNTSFCFLDIRSPGLGDTAMYLCATSRAGGVNTGELFFGEGSRLTVL.

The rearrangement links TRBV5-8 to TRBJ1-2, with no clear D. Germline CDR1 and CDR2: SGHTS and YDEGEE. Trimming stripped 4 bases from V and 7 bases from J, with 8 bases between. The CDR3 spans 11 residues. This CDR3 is CASSHTFGYTF. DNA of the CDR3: TGTGCCAGCAGCCATACCTTTGGCTACACCTTC. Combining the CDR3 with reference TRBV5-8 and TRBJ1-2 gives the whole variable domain EAGVTQSPTHLIKTRGQQATLRCSPISGHTSVYWYQQALGLGLQFLLWYDEGEERNRGNFPPRFSGRQFPNYSSELNVNALELEDSALYLCASSHTFGYTFGSGTRLTVV.

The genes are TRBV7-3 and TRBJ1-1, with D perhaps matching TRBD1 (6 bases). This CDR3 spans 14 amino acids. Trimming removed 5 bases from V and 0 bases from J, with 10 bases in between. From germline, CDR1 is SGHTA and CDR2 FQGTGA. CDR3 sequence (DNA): TGTGCCAGCAGCGACGGACAGTTGAACACTGAAGCTTTCTTT. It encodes CASSDGQLNTEAFF.

The CDR3 DNA sequence: TGCAGCGTTGGGGGGCCGTTGATAGCGGGAGCCCTTGGCTCCCATGAGCAGTTCTTC. This encodes CSVGGPLIAGALGSHEQFF. V gene TRBV29-1 combines with J gene TRBJ2-1; 9 positions match TRBD2. The V gene end was trimmed by 4 bases and the J gene end by 8 bases; junction bases not matched to a gene: 24. The CDR3 length is 19 residues. Germline-derived CDR1 and CDR2 are SQVTM and ANQGSEA.

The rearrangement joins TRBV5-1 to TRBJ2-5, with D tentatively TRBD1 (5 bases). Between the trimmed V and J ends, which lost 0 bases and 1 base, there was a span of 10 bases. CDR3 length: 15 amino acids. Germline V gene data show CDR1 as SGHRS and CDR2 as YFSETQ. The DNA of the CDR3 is TGCGCCAGCAGCTTGGAGGTGGGGCCCCAAGAGACCCAGTACTTC. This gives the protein CASSLEVGPQETQYF.

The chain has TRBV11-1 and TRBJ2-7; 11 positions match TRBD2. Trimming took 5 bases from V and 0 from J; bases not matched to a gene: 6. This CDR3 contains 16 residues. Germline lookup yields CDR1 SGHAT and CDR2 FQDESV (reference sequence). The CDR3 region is CASSPQGLAASYEQYF. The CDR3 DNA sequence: TGTGCCAGCAGCCCACAGGGACTAGCGGCCTCCTACGAGCAGTACTTC.

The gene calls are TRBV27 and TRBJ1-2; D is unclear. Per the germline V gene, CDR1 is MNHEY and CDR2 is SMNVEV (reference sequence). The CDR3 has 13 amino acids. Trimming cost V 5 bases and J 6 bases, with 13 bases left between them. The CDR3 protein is CASSPLFGDGYTF. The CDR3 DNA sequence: TGTGCCAGCAGTCCTTTATTTGGGGATGGCTACACCTTC.

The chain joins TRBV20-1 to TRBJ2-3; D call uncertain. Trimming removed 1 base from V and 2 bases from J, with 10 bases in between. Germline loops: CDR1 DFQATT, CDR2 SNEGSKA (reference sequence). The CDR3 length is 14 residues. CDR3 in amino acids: CSARGQQNTDTQYF. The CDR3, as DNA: TGCAGTGCTAGAGGCCAGCAAAACACAGATACGCAGTATTTT.

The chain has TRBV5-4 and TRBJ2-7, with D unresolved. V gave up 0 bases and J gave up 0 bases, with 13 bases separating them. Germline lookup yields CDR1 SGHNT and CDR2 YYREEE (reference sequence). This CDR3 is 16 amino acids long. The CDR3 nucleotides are TGTGCCAGCAGCTTGGGTAGTTCGAGGAGCTCCTACGAGCAGTACTTC. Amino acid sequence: CASSLGSSRSSYEQYF.